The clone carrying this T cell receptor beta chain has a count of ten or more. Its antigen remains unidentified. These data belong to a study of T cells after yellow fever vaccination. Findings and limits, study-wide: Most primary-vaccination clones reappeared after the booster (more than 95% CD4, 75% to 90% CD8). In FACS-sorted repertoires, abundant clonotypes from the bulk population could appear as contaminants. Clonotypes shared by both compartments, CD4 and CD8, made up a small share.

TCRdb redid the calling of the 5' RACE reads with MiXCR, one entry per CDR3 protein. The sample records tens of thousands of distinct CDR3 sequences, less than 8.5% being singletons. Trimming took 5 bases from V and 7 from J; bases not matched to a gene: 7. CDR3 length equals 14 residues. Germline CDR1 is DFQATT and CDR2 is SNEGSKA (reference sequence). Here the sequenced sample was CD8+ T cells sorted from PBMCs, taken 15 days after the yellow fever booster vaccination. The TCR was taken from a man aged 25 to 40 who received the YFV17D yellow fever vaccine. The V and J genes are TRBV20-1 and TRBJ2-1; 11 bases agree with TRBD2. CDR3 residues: CSAPSGTSGNEQFF. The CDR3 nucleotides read TGCAGTGCTCCGAGTGGGACTAGCGGTAATGAGCAGTTCTTC.